Listed here is a single T cell receptor beta chain. This record belongs to a study of blood T cell repertoires in COVID-19. This CDR3 is 16 amino acids long. V lost 2 bases and J lost 1, with 12 bases in between. Germline CDR1 and CDR2: KGHDR and SFDVKD. Libraries were prepared by immunoSEQ multiplex PCR; TCRdb keeps only in-frame clonotypes and omits some of them. The sample lists a few hundred thousand clones; 87% were seen once. The chain has TRBV24-1 and TRBJ2-3; no reliable D call. The sequencing sample was made of peripheral blood. The receptor comes from a man between 18 and 29 years old with active or convalescent COVID-19. The CDR3 DNA is TGTGCCACCAGTGATTATTCCAAGTCGGGCACAGATACGCAGTATTTT. This translates into CATSDYSKSGTDTQYF.